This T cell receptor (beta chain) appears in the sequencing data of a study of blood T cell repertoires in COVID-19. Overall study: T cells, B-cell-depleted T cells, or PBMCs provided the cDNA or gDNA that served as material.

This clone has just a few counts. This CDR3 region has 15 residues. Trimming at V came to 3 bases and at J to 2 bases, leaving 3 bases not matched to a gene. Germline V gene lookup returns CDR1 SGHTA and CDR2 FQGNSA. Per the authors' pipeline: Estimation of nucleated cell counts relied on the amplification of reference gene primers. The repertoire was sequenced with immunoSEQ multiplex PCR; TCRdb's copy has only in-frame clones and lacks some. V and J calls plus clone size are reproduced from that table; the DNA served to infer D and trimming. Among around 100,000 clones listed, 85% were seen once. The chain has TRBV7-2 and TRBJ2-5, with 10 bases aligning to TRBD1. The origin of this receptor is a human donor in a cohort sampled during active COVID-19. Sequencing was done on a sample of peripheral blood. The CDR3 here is CASSFDRGLQETQYF. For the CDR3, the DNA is TGTGCCAGCAGCTTCGACAGGGGGCTTCAAGAGACCCAGTACTTC.